This paragraph reports one T cell receptor beta chain. Its specificity is not known. TCRdb reprocessed the PCR reads with MiXCR, giving one entry per CDR3 protein. The sample holds about 40,000 distinct CDR3 sequences, roughly 22% seen once. This entry is derived from a study of molecular identifiers for immune sequencing clone quantification. Regarding the study as a whole: Clones carrying above 20 RNA copies accounted for over 99% of effector molecules, under 1% in naive cells.

V gave up 8 bases and J gave up 10 bases, with 20 bases separating them. The CDR3 totals 13 residues. Germline loops: CDR1 SGHAT, CDR2 FQNNGV. Input material: naive CD8+ T cells from blood, with Jurkat cell RNA spiked in. As for subset: FACS-sorted CD8+CD4-CCR7+CD45RA+ naive T cells. The chain carries TRBV11-2 and TRBJ2-5, with unresolved D. The receptor was derived from a human donor in good health. Some libraries in this study had Jurkat cell RNA spiked in. DNA of the CDR3: TGTGCCAGCCTGAGTTTAGGCGGATCGTTCCAGTACTTC. It is translated as CASLSLGGSFQYF.